The rows below give T cell receptor beta chains drawn from one sample of a study of molecular identifiers for immune sequencing clone quantification. TCRdb reprocessed the PCR reads via MiXCR and lists one record per CDR3 protein. The sample includes approximately 680,000 distinct CDR3 sequences, about 25% of them seen just once. The material sequenced was naive CD8+ T cells from blood, with Jurkat cell RNA spiked in. These receptors were collected from a human donor in good health. Some libraries in this study had Jurkat cell RNA spiked in. Both conserved end residues are part of each CDR3. Fields, in order: V gene, clone size, J gene, D gene, CDR3 protein, CDR3 DNA. D genes are given only for firm matches. Clone size is shown for a subset of rows, as once, few, many or a class of expanded clone.

V: TRBV7-9
size: many
J: TRBJ2-7
D: TRBD2
CDR3: CASSLPGLAYEQYF
DNA: TGTGCCAGCAGCCTTCCGGGACTAGCCTACGAGCAGTACTTC

V: TRBV19
size: .
J: TRBJ2-1
D: TRBD1
CDR3: CASSTGTGIRRYNEQFF
DNA: TGTGCCAGTAGCACCGGGACAGGGATTCGAAGATACAATGAGCAGTTCTTC

V: TRBV28
size: many
J: TRBJ1-5
D: TRBD1
CDR3: CASSFRQGSNQPQHF
DNA: TGTGCCAGCAGTTTCCGACAGGGAAGCAATCAGCCCCAGCATTTT

V: TRBV4-3
size: few
J: TRBJ2-1
D: .
CDR3: CASSAGTASYNEQFF
DNA: TGCGCCAGCAGCGCTGGGACGGCCAGCTACAATGAGCAGTTCTTC

V: TRBV19
size: few
J: TRBJ2-3
D: TRBD2
CDR3: CASSELADHTDTQYF
DNA: TGTGCCAGTAGCGAACTAGCGGACCACACAGATACGCAGTATTTT

V: TRBV5-5
size: many
J: TRBJ2-5
D: .
CDR3: CASSFGPSTETQYF
DNA: TGTGCCAGCAGCTTCGGACCGAGTACAGAGACCCAGTACTTC

V: TRBV19
size: few
J: TRBJ1-4
D: .
CDR3: CASSIGFKKLFF
DNA: TGTGCCAGTAGTATAGGATTCAAAAAACTGTTTTTT

V: TRBV30
size: few
J: TRBJ2-1
D: TRBD2
CDR3: CAWSVGLAFHEQFF
DNA: TGTGCCTGGAGTGTAGGACTAGCGTTCCATGAGCAGTTCTTC

V: TRBV20-1
size: few
J: TRBJ1-5
D: .
CDR3: CSAKSGTSYQPQHF
DNA: TGCAGTGCAAAATCCGGGACGTCGTATCAGCCCCAGCATTTT

V: TRBV3-1
size: .
J: TRBJ2-1
D: TRBD1
CDR3: CASRDRDYNEQFF
DNA: TGTGCCAGCAGGGACAGGGACTACAATGAGCAGTTCTTC

V: TRBV6-2/TRBV6-3
size: few
J: TRBJ2-2
D: .
CDR3: CASTHGQPFANTGELFF
DNA: TGTGCCAGCACCCATGGACAGCCCTTCGCGAACACCGGGGAGCTGTTTTTT

V: TRBV5-6
size: many
J: TRBJ2-1
D: .
CDR3: CASSPRDNYNEQFF
DNA: TGTGCCAGCAGCCCCCGGGACAACTACAATGAGCAGTTCTTC

V: TRBV5-6
size: many
J: TRBJ2-7
D: .
CDR3: CASSEGLGEQYF
DNA: TGTGCCAGCAGCGAGGGACTTGGGGAGCAGTACTTC

V: TRBV7-9
size: few
J: TRBJ2-5
D: .
CDR3: CASRSGGSFPETQYF
DNA: TGTGCCAGCAGGTCTGGGGGGTCTTTTCCGGAGACCCAGTACTTC

V: TRBV3-1
size: once
J: TRBJ2-7
D: .
CDR3: CASGQTWGDYEQYF
DNA: TGTGCCAGCGGCCAAACATGGGGGGACTACGAGCAGTACTTC

V: TRBV6-5
size: .
J: TRBJ2-7
D: .
CDR3: CASSYRQGFYEQYF
DNA: TGTGCCAGCAGTTATCGTCAGGGGTTCTACGAGCAGTACTTC

V: TRBV30
size: few
J: TRBJ2-7
D: .
CDR3: CAWTSGIGMLYEQYF
DNA: TGTGCCTGGACTTCAGGCATCGGGATGTTGTACGAGCAGTACTTC

V: TRBV9
size: few
J: TRBJ2-7
D: TRBD1
CDR3: CASSVGSTGGYEQYF
DNA: TGTGCCAGCAGCGTAGGCTCTACAGGGGGATACGAGCAGTACTTC

V: TRBV12-3/TRBV12-4
size: .
J: TRBJ2-1
D: TRBD2
CDR3: CASTESGSFNNEQFF
DNA: TGTGCCAGCACCGAGAGCGGGAGTTTCAACAATGAGCAGTTCTTC

V: TRBV6-5
size: few
J: TRBJ2-1
D: TRBD1
CDR3: CASSYPDRTGYNEQFF
DNA: TGTGCCAGCAGTTACCCGGACCGGACAGGGTACAATGAGCAGTTCTTC

V: TRBV9
size: few
J: TRBJ2-5
D: TRBD1
CDR3: CASSGGTGGLETQYF
DNA: TGTGCCAGCAGCGGGGGGACAGGGGGCTTGGAGACCCAGTACTTC

V: TRBV7-9
size: few
J: TRBJ2-2
D: .
CDR3: CASSSHDYTGELSF
DNA: TGTGCCAGCAGCTCCCACGATTACACCGGGGAGCTGTCTTTT

V: TRBV29-1
size: many
J: TRBJ2-3
D: TRBD2
CDR3: CSVGGSREAGDRGARDTQYF
DNA: TGCAGCGTTGGAGGATCACGGGAAGCGGGAGACCGGGGTGCCCGAGATACGCAGTATTTT

V: TRBV6-1
size: .
J: TRBJ2-2
D: .
CDR3: CASSEVPFANTGELFF
DNA: TGTGCCAGCAGTGAGGTCCCGTTCGCGAACACCGGGGAGCTGTTTTTT

V: TRBV28
size: many
J: TRBJ2-7
D: .
CDR3: CASRPLRERAYEQYF
DNA: TGTGCCAGCAGACCTCTGAGGGAACGAGCCTACGAGCAGTACTTC

V: TRBV10-3
size: few
J: TRBJ2-5
D: TRBD2
CDR3: CAISEMIAGGPETQYF
DNA: TGTGCCATCAGTGAAATGATAGCGGGGGGCCCAGAGACCCAGTACTTC

V: TRBV3-1
size: .
J: TRBJ2-7
D: .
CDR3: CASSPGGGTYYEQYF
DNA: TGTGCCAGCAGCCCCGGGGGAGGAACTTACTACGAGCAGTACTTC

V: TRBV28
size: many
J: TRBJ2-6
D: .
CDR3: CASSLRTEGTFLYGANVLTF
DNA: TGTGCCAGCAGTTTGAGGACCGAAGGGACTTTCCTCTATGGGGCCAACGTCCTGACTTTC

V: TRBV7-2
size: .
J: TRBJ2-2
D: .
CDR3: CASSVWATGELFF
DNA: TGTGCCAGCAGCGTCTGGGCCACCGGGGAGCTGTTTTTT

V: TRBV29-1
size: many
J: TRBJ1-2
D: TRBD1
CDR3: CSVEDQDRHYGYTF
DNA: TGCAGCGTTGAAGATCAGGACAGGCACTATGGCTACACCTTC

V: TRBV4-3
size: many
J: TRBJ2-7
D: .
CDR3: CASSQDQLYEQYF
DNA: TGCGCCAGCAGCCAAGATCAGTTATACGAGCAGTACTTC

V: TRBV29-1
size: many
J: TRBJ2-7
D: .
CDR3: CSVEVGSYEQYF
DNA: TGCAGCGTTGAAGTCGGGTCCTACGAGCAGTACTTC

V: TRBV28
size: .
J: TRBJ2-1
D: TRBD2
CDR3: CASSSAGGRNEQFF
DNA: TGTGCCAGCAGTTCGGCGGGAGGGCGCAATGAGCAGTTCTTC

V: TRBV6-1
size: .
J: TRBJ2-7
D: TRBD1
CDR3: CASSEARGTGAYEQYF
DNA: TGTGCCAGCAGTGAAGCGCGTGGGACAGGGGCCTACGAGCAGTACTTC

V: TRBV20-1
size: many
J: TRBJ2-3
D: TRBD2
CDR3: CSARDSVRAGATDTQYF
DNA: TGCAGTGCTAGAGATTCTGTAAGGGCGGGAGCCACAGATACGCAGTATTTT

V: TRBV12-3/TRBV12-4
size: many
J: TRBJ2-7
D: .
CDR3: CASSFESTFYEQYF
DNA: TGTGCCAGCAGTTTCGAGTCGACATTCTACGAGCAGTACTTC

V: TRBV7-9
size: .
J: TRBJ2-7
D: TRBD2
CDR3: CASSLRGLPKEASTVYEQYF
DNA: TGTGCCAGCAGCTTGAGGGGACTACCCAAAGAGGCGTCGACGGTCTACGAGCAGTACTTC

V: TRBV6-5
size: few
J: TRBJ2-2
D: TRBD1
CDR3: CASRDRELNTGELFF
DNA: TGTGCCAGCAGGGACAGGGAATTGAACACCGGGGAGCTGTTTTTT

V: TRBV4-3
size: .
J: TRBJ2-1
D: .
CDR3: CASSQLRAGYGGNGQFF
DNA: TGCGCCAGCAGCCAACTCCGCGCGGGGTATGGGGGCAATGGGCAGTTCTTC

V: TRBV19
size: .
J: TRBJ1-5
D: .
CDR3: CASTGQMYSNQPQHF
DNA: TGTGCCAGTACCGGGCAGATGTATAGCAATCAGCCCCAGCATTTT

V: TRBV6-1
size: many
J: TRBJ1-4
D: TRBD1
CDR3: CASRRRQGATNEKLFF
DNA: TGTGCCAGCAGGCGAAGACAGGGAGCAACTAATGAAAAACTGTTTTTT

V: TRBV5-6
size: many
J: TRBJ2-7
D: .
CDR3: CASSLAAAYEQYF
DNA: TGTGCCAGCAGCTTGGCGGCGGCCTACGAGCAGTACTTC

V: TRBV29-1
size: .
J: TRBJ2-1
D: .
CDR3: CSVGVSGRNEQFF
DNA: TGCAGCGTTGGGGTCTCAGGGAGGAATGAGCAGTTCTTC

V: TRBV19
size: few
J: TRBJ1-1
D: .
CDR3: CASRFGPLNTEAFF
DNA: TGTGCCAGTAGATTTGGACCCCTGAACACTGAAGCTTTCTTT

V: TRBV4-1
size: few
J: TRBJ2-1
D: .
CDR3: CASSQGAVNEQFF
DNA: TGCGCCAGCAGCCAAGGCGCTGTCAATGAGCAGTTCTTC

V: TRBV19
size: few
J: TRBJ2-2
D: .
CDR3: CASSMSRTNTGELFF
DNA: TGTGCCAGTAGTATGAGCAGGACCAACACCGGGGAGCTGTTTTTT

V: TRBV25-1
size: many
J: TRBJ2-1
D: .
CDR3: CASSTQTVYNEQFF
DNA: TGTGCCAGCAGTACCCAGACAGTCTACAATGAGCAGTTCTTC

V: TRBV27
size: .
J: TRBJ2-1
D: TRBD2
CDR3: CASSLFRLAGFREQFF
DNA: TGTGCCAGCAGTTTATTTAGGCTAGCGGGATTCAGAGAGCAGTTCTTC

V: TRBV12-3/TRBV12-4
size: .
J: TRBJ2-2
D: TRBD1
CDR3: CASSFGTGVTGELFF
DNA: TGTGCCAGCAGTTTCGGGACAGGGGTTACCGGGGAGCTGTTTTTT

V: TRBV27
size: few
J: TRBJ2-7
D: TRBD1
CDR3: CASKIGTGNYEQYF
DNA: TGTGCCAGCAAGATAGGGACAGGGAACTACGAGCAGTACTTC

V: TRBV7-9
size: .
J: TRBJ2-1
D: TRBD1
CDR3: CASSWDRGVYNEQFF
DNA: TGTGCCAGCAGTTGGGACAGGGGTGTGTACAATGAGCAGTTCTTC

V: TRBV7-9
size: .
J: TRBJ2-7
D: TRBD2
CDR3: CASMASGSEQYF
DNA: TGTGCCAGCATGGCTAGCGGGAGCGAGCAGTACTTC

V: TRBV7-6
size: .
J: TRBJ2-7
D: TRBD1
CDR3: CASGLGGTGNEQYF
DNA: TGTGCCAGCGGCTTAGGCGGGACAGGTAACGAGCAGTACTTC

V: TRBV7-2
size: few
J: TRBJ2-1
D: TRBD2
CDR3: CASSLYASGMSSYNEQFF
DNA: TGTGCCAGCAGCTTATACGCTAGCGGGATGAGCTCCTACAATGAGCAGTTCTTC

V: TRBV7-9
size: .
J: TRBJ2-5
D: TRBD2
CDR3: CASSLTSGAIETQYF
DNA: TGTGCCAGCAGCCTCACTAGCGGGGCCATCGAGACCCAGTACTTC